This T cell receptor (beta chain) was identified during a study of shared clonotypes between healthy human individuals. General observations from the study: Incompleteness in sorted-subset sequencing, despite large depth, was shown by rarefaction. Clonotypes shared by all four sorted-subset donors had higher generation probabilities than non-shared clonotypes.

Comments on this clone: The antigen remains undetermined.

Here immunoSEQ multiplex PCR was the method, and the copy in TCRdb shows in-frame clones only, minus some. The sample records 110,000 or so clones, about 71% being singletons. This CDR3 is built from 14 residues. Per germline, CDR1 SGHDT and CDR2 YYEEEE. V was shortened by 2 bases and J by 4 bases, with 10 bases between the two germline ends. The V and J genes are TRBV5-6 and TRBJ1-3; no definite D call. The receptor was derived from a woman in her twenties or thirties in good health. Sequencing used memory CD8+ T cells sorted from blood. The subset is: CD45RO+ cells pooled with CCR7-negative TemRA cells. In DNA form, the CDR3 reads TGTGCCAGCAGCTTCCTTACCGCGGGAAACACCATATATTTT. It is translated as CASSFLTAGNTIYF.